This T cell receptor (beta chain) came from a study of T cell responses to AZD1222 COVID-19 vaccine. TCRdb's copy holds only in-frame clones and misses some; the assay was immunoSEQ multiplex PCR. The sample contains 150,000 or so clones, about nine tenths of which appear only once. A single count supports this clone. From germline, CDR1 is MDHEN and CDR2 SYDVKM. Trimming shortened V by 4 bases and J by 4 bases, and 7 bases separated the two germline ends. The CDR3 is made up of 12 amino acids. The specimen comprised peripheral blood, sampled on day 0 of AZD1222 vaccination. The sequence was collected from an adult in good health. The chain has TRBV28 and TRBJ2-5; no definite D call. The CDR3 DNA follows: TGTGCCAGCAGTTCTTACTTAGAGACCCAGTACTTC. This codes for CASSSYLETQYF.